Listed below are T cell receptor beta chains from one sample, sequenced in a study of cytomegalovirus exposure and HLA in healthy donors. The protocol was immunoSEQ multiplex PCR, while the TCRdb copy is restricted to in-frame clones and leaves out a portion. This table has 130,000 to 150,000 clones, 60% to 80% appearing once. Sample: PBMCs. These receptors all stem from a male donor in good health and CMV-seronegative. CDR3s include the opening cysteine and the closing phenylalanine or tryptophan. The D gene is left open where the match is weak. Expanded clones are given a class, and other clones once, few, many or no size at all.

clone size,D gene,J gene,V gene,CDR3 protein,CDR3 DNA
.,.,TRBJ1-5,TRBV15,CATSRGRDHQPQHF,TGTGCCACCAGCAGAGGGAGGGATCATCAGCCCCAGCATTTT
few,.,TRBJ2-5,TRBV29-1,CSVETGAGGETQYF,TGCAGCGTTGAGACGGGGGCCGGGGGGGAGACCCAGTACTTC
.,.,TRBJ1-1,TRBV4-3,CASSQEVGGMNTEAFF,TGCGCCAGCAGCCAAGAAGTCGGCGGGATGAACACTGAAGCTTTCTTT
few,.,TRBJ2-7,TRBV5-1,CASSSAASYEQYF,TGCGCCAGCAGTTCGGCAGCGTCCTACGAGCAGTACTTC
.,TRBD1,TRBJ1-6,TRBV10-1,CASSYRDRASPLHF,TGCGCCAGCAGTTACCGGGACAGGGCTTCACCCCTCCACTTT
once,.,TRBJ2-7,TRBV15,CATSRDRQNEQYF,TGTGCCACCAGCAGAGATCGACAGAACGAGCAGTACTTC
.,TRBD1,TRBJ1-1,TRBV29-1,CSVSGTGNKRTEAFF,TGCAGCGTCTCCGGGACAGGTAATAAGAGGACTGAAGCTTTCTTT
.,TRBD2,TRBJ2-7,TRBV11-2,CASRGGSALYEQYF,TGTGCCAGCAGGGGGGGGAGTGCGTTATACGAGCAGTACTTC
.,.,TRBJ1-5,TRBV4-1,CASSQDGTPLWGQPQHF,TGCGCCAGCAGCCAAGATGGGACACCCCTCTGGGGTCAGCCCCAGCATTTT
.,TRBD1,TRBJ1-1,TRBV7-9,CASSYRGESTEAFF,TGTGCCAGCAGCTACAGGGGTGAGTCCACTGAAGCTTTCTTT
.,TRBD1,TRBJ2-3,TRBV4-1,CASSQRRTGQDTQYF,TGCGCCAGCAGTCAGAGGAGGACAGGTCAAGATACGCAGTATTTT
.,.,TRBJ1-1,TRBV13,CASSPRTSGTEAFF,TGTGCCAGCAGCCCCCGGACTTCTGGGACTGAAGCTTTCTTT
.,.,TRBJ2-3,TRBV6-1,CASSSDTATQYF,TGTGCCAGCAGTTCAGACACAGCTACGCAGTATTTT
.,.,TRBJ1-5,TRBV19,CASSMIGGNQPQHF,TGTGCCAGTAGTATGATCGGGGGCAATCAGCCCCAGCATTTT
.,.,TRBJ1-2,TRBV30,CAWSKPGIYGYTF,TGTGCCTGGAGTAAACCGGGTATCTATGGCTACACCTTC
.,.,TRBJ1-5,TRBV28,CASSSGSLHNQPQHF,TGTGCCAGCAGTTCGGGGAGTTTGCACAATCAGCCCCAGCATTTT
.,.,TRBJ1-6,TRBV2,CASKQAWNSPLHF,TGTGCCAGCAAGCAGGCTTGGAATTCACCCCTCCACTTT
.,TRBD1,TRBJ1-2,TRBV29-1,CSDQGGQAGYTF,TGCAGCGACCAAGGAGGACAGGCCGGCTACACCTTC
.,TRBD1,TRBJ2-7,TRBV4-1,CASSEGTGRYEQYF,TGCGCCAGCAGCGAAGGGACAGGAAGGTACGAGCAGTACTTC
.,TRBD1,TRBJ1-5,TRBV7-8,CASSLPTGRGQQPQHF,TGTGCCAGCAGCCTACCGACAGGGCGAGGACAGCAGCCCCAGCATTTT
.,.,TRBJ1-2,TRBV12-5,CASGLDGEGRYGYTF,TGTGCTAGTGGTCTAGACGGGGAGGGGCGGTATGGCTACACCTTC
.,.,TRBJ1-6,TRBV7-9,CASSSGVVLEYSPLHF,TGTGCCAGCAGTTCCGGGGTCGTACTGGAATATTCACCCCTCCACTTT
.,TRBD1,TRBJ1-2,TRBV4-1,CASSLLTTGTGGTYGYTF,TGCGCCAGCAGCCTTCTTACAACCGGGACAGGGGGCACCTATGGCTACACCTTC
.,TRBD2,TRBJ2-1,TRBV4-3,CASSQEAGGPNEQFF,TGCGCCAGCAGCCAAGAAGCGGGGGGGCCCAATGAGCAGTTCTTC
.,TRBD2,TRBJ2-2,TRBV30,CAWSEAGGWAGELFF,TGTGCCTGGAGTGAAGCGGGGGGTTGGGCCGGGGAGCTGTTTTTT
.,TRBD1,TRBJ2-7,TRBV4-2,CASSPGGSPTYEQYF,TGTGCCAGCAGCCCAGGGGGTTCGCCTACCTACGAGCAGTACTTC
once,.,TRBJ2-7,TRBV27,CASSFGAGRYEQYF,TGTGCCAGCAGTTTTGGGGCAGGGAGGTACGAGCAGTACTTC
.,.,TRBJ1-2,TRBV30,CAWRLDISGRGYTF,TGTGCCTGGCGTTTGGACATCAGTGGGCGGGGCTACACCTTC
once,.,TRBJ1-6,TRBV7-8,CASSLDTGSSPLHF,TGTGCCAGCAGCTTAGACACAGGGTCCTCACCCCTCCACTTT
once,.,TRBJ1-1,TRBV28,CASRPQGGTEAFF,TGTGCCAGCAGACCCCAGGGTGGCACTGAAGCTTTCTTT
.,.,TRBJ1-1,TRBV7-6,CASSPEAGNTEAFF,TGTGCCAGCAGCCCTGAGGCCGGAAACACTGAAGCTTTCTTT
.,TRBD1,TRBJ1-2,TRBV7-9,CASSLEGGGYGYTF,TGTGCCAGCAGCTTAGAAGGGGGCGGCTATGGCTACACCTTC
once,TRBD2,TRBJ2-1,TRBV30,CAWTLSGGGGEQFF,TGTGCCTGGACGCTTAGCGGGGGAGGCGGTGAGCAGTTCTTC
few,.,TRBJ2-3,TRBV9,CASSPGLRYADTQYF,TGTGCCAGCAGCCCGGGGTTGCGCTACGCAGATACGCAGTATTTT
once,TRBD1,TRBJ1-1,TRBV18,CASLTGDQTEAFF,TGTGCCAGCCTTACAGGGGATCAAACTGAAGCTTTCTTT
few,.,TRBJ2-5,TRBV7-8,CASSSRDGRQETQYF,TGTGCCAGCAGCTCCCGGGACGGGAGACAAGAGACCCAGTACTTC
.,.,TRBJ2-7,TRBV6-5,CASSSRERQYF,TGTGCCAGCAGCTCCCGGGAGCGGCAGTACTTC
.,.,TRBJ2-2,TRBV9,CASSVEGGGELFF,TGTGCCAGCAGCGTAGAAGGAGGCGGGGAGCTGTTTTTT
.,TRBD1,TRBJ1-1,TRBV30,CAWWGERQGARRHTEAFF,TGTGCCTGGTGGGGAGAAAGACAGGGGGCCCGCCGGCACACTGAAGCTTTCTTT
once,.,TRBJ1-2,TRBV9,CASSVGLVDGYTF,TGTGCCAGCAGCGTGGGACTGGTGGACGGCTACACCTTC
few,.,TRBJ2-3,TRBV5-4,CASSRPGELTDTQYF,TGTGCCAGCAGCCGTCCAGGGGAGCTCACAGATACGCAGTATTTT
few,TRBD2,TRBJ2-3,TRBV4-1,CASSQDLGSGGDTQYF,TGCGCCAGCAGCCAAGATCTGGGTAGCGGGGGAGATACGCAGTATTTT
few,.,TRBJ1-2,TRBV4-3,CASSQEKYINYGYTF,TGCGCCAGCAGCCAAGAAAAATATATTAACTATGGCTACACCTTC
.,.,TRBJ1-2,TRBV7-2,CASSRGTGYGYTF,TGTGCCAGCAGCCGCGGGACTGGCTATGGCTACACCTTC
.,.,TRBJ2-1,TRBV7-6,CASSLAPRFSYNEQFF,TGTGCCAGCAGCTTAGCCCCTAGATTCTCCTACAATGAGCAGTTCTTC
.,TRBD1,TRBJ1-1,TRBV19,CASSETGHTEAFF,TGTGCCAGTAGTGAGACAGGGCACACTGAAGCTTTCTTT
.,.,TRBJ1-6,TRBV27,CASSNYGDRNSPLHF,TGTGCCAGCAGTAACTACGGCGACAGAAATTCACCCCTCCACTTT
.,.,TRBJ1-5,TRBV28,CASSLILGGDQPQHF,TGTGCCAGCAGTTTAATCTTAGGGGGGGATCAGCCCCAGCATTTT
.,TRBD1,TRBJ2-1,TRBV4-3,CASSQDWRQGFNEQFF,TGCGCCAGCAGCCAAGATTGGAGACAGGGATTCAATGAGCAGTTCTTC
.,TRBD1,TRBJ1-2,TRBV29-1,CSVGQQGSPGYTF,TGCAGCGTCGGACAACAGGGGAGTCCTGGCTACACCTTC
.,.,TRBJ1-1,TRBV14,CASSPTGYTEAFF,TGTGCCAGCAGCCCAACAGGGTACACTGAAGCTTTCTTT
.,.,TRBJ1-1,TRBV20-1,CSARQLTEAFF,TGCAGTGCCCGACAGCTTACTGAAGCTTTCTTT
.,.,TRBJ1-5,TRBV7-2,CASSLVQNQPQHF,TGTGCCAGCAGCTTAGTCCAGAATCAGCCCCAGCATTTT
.,TRBD2,TRBJ2-5,TRBV7-9,CASSLGAGDQETQYF,TGTGCCAGCAGCTTAGGTGCGGGAGACCAAGAGACCCAGTACTTC
.,TRBD2,TRBJ2-3,TRBV7-3,CASSLAGGTDTQYF,TGTGCCAGCAGCTTAGCGGGGGGCACAGATACGCAGTATTTT